The 13 T cell receptor beta chains below come from one sample, sequenced in a study of blood T cell repertoires in COVID-19. TCRdb's copy holds only in-frame clones and misses some; the assay was immunoSEQ multiplex PCR. Of 56,000 or so clones detected, less than 90% appear once; the ten largest clones hold roughly 10%. Sample: peripheral blood. These receptor sequences come from a human donor in a cohort sampled during active COVID-19.

The chain couples TRBV19 to TRBJ2-1, with D perhaps TRBD2 (6 bases). Trimming removed 5 bases at V and 1 base at J, with 15 bases between. The CDR3 loop spans 16 amino acids. The germline V gene has CDR1 LNHDA and CDR2 SQIVND (reference sequence). The CDR3 region is CASSAHGGTSYNEQFF. Written as DNA, the CDR3 is TGTGCCAGTAGTGCCCACGGGGGAACTTCCTACAATGAGCAGTTCTTC. The whole variable domain, remainder taken from reference TRBV19 and TRBJ2-1, is DGGITQSPKYLFRKEGQNVTLSCEQNLNHDAMYWYRQDPGQGLRLIYYSQIVNDFQKGDIAEGYSVSREKKESFPLTVTSAQKNPTAFYLCASSAHGGTSYNEQFFGPGTRLTVL.

This chain uses TRBV10-2 with TRBJ2-1; D might be TRBD2 (6 bases). V was cut by 6 bases and J by 3 bases, with 15 bases left in between. Germline CDR1 is WSHSY and CDR2 is SAAADI. The CDR3 spans 15 residues. The CDR3 region has the DNA TGCGCCAGCAGGAATGTGCGGAGGGTCTACAATGAGCAGTTCTTC. It encodes CASRNVRRVYNEQFF.

The V call is TRBV4-2, the J call TRBJ1-2; no firm D call. From germline, CDR1 is LGHNA and CDR2 YNFKEQ. The V end lost 0 bases, the J end lost 9 bases, and 8 bases lay between the germline ends. The CDR3 spans 12 residues. The CDR3, as DNA: TGTGCCAGCAGCCAAGATGCGGAGAGCTACACCTTC. Protein product: CASSQDAESYTF.

The chain has TRBV7-9 and TRBJ2-1; 7 positions match TRBD1. The CDR3 totals 14 residues. Germline assignment: CDR1 SEHNR and CDR2 FQNEAQ (reference sequence). J gave up 4 bases and V 3 bases, and 3 bases lay outside the gene matches. The chain's CDR3 is CASSLGTVYNEQFF. CDR3 coding DNA: TGTGCCAGCAGCTTGGGGACAGTTTACAATGAGCAGTTCTTC.

The V call is TRBV5-6, the J call TRBJ2-3; tentatively, D is TRBD1 (6 bases). The germline V and J ends were trimmed by 4 bases and 2 bases, with 14 bases remaining between them. Germline V gene sequence: CDR1 SGHDT, CDR2 YYEEEE. This CDR3 region has 15 residues. The CDR3 here is CASSRFPGDTDTQYF. CDR3 nucleotides: TGTGCCAGCAGCCGCTTTCCAGGGGACACAGATACGCAGTATTTT. Full variable domain (remainder filled in from reference TRBV5-6 and TRBJ2-3): DAGVTQSPTHLIKTRGQQVTLRCSPKSGHDTVSWYQQALGQGPQFIFQYYEEEERQRGNFPDRFSGHQFPNYSSELNVNALLLGDSALYLCASSRFPGDTDTQYFGPGTRLTVL.

CDR3 protein: CASITQGAVYNSPLHF. CDR3 sequence (DNA): TGTGCCAGCATCACACAGGGGGCGGTCTATAATTCACCCCTCCACTTT. The chain links TRBV28 to TRBJ1-6; 9 bases align to TRBD1. V shed 7 bases, J shed 3 bases, and the junction held 7 bases outside the gene matches. Germline V lookup: CDR1 MDHEN, CDR2 SYDVKM. This CDR3 contains 16 residues.

The chain uses TRBV24-1 and TRBJ1-5, with D maybe TRBD1 (5 bases). Germline V gene data show CDR1 as KGHDR and CDR2 as SFDVKD. The V gene lost 4 bases and the J gene lost 7 bases, with 19 bases spanning the gap. CDR3 length equals 16 residues. Here the CDR3 DNA reads TGTGCCACCAGTGACAAAAGCTGGTCTCAGGGACAGCCCCAGCATTTT. It encodes CATSDKSWSQGQPQHF.

This clone appeared a few times. The gene calls are TRBV15 and TRBJ2-7, with a tentative D call TRBD2 (6 bases). The CDR3 totals 14 residues. The V end lost 8 bases, the J end lost 0 bases, and 14 bases lay between the germline ends. The germline CDR1 and CDR2 sequences are LNHNV and YYDKDF (reference sequence). The CDR3 is CATGRGTASYEQYF. As DNA, the CDR3 is TGTGCCACCGGGCGCGGGACGGCCTCCTACGAGCAGTACTTC.

This clone has just one count. The rearrangement links TRBV5-6 to TRBJ1-5; D is undetermined. Trimming removed 4 bases at V and 4 bases at J, with 18 bases between. The CDR3 has 16 residues. CDR1 is SGHDT, CDR2 YYEEEE, per germline. The CDR3 sequence: CASSRGFRHLNQPQHF. CDR3 DNA: TGTGCCAGCAGCCGAGGTTTCCGTCACCTGAATCAGCCCCAGCATTTT.

The rearrangement uses TRBV28 and TRBJ1-5; possibly TRBD1 for D (6 bases). CDR1 is MDHEN and CDR2 is SYDVKM in the germline V gene. V shed 8 bases and J shed 0 bases, with 17 bases lying between them. The CDR3 is made up of 16 amino acids. CDR3 in DNA: TGTGCCAGCCTCCAGGGCACAGGGTATAGCAATCAGCCCCAGCATTTT. Translating gives CASLQGTGYSNQPQHF.

The genes are TRBV28 and TRBJ1-3, with 12 nucleotides matching TRBD1. This CDR3 spans 16 amino acids. The trim removed 10 bases at V and 4 bases at J, leaving 11 bases unmatched. The germline gives CDR1 MDHEN, CDR2 SYDVKM. The DNA of the CDR3 is TGTGCCACTACCCCCAGGGACAGGGGGCCCGGAAACACCATATATTTT. Protein: CATTPRDRGPGNTIYF.

The chain joins TRBV5-1 to TRBJ2-2; 9 bases align to TRBD1. The CDR3 runs 15 residues. Germline assignment: CDR1 SGHRS and CDR2 YFSETQ. Unmatched junction bases numbered 15, after V lost 10 bases and J lost 8 bases. DNA of the CDR3: TGCGCCTCCCGGGACAGGGAGGTTAAAGTAGGGGAGCTGTTTTTT. It is translated as CASRDREVKVGELFF.

The rearrangement links TRBV29-1 to TRBJ2-1, with 14 bases aligning to TRBD2. J gave up 6 bases and V 3 bases, and 4 bases lay outside the gene matches. CDR3 size: 15 residues. Germline loops: CDR1 SQVTM, CDR2 ANQGSEA. The CDR3 DNA follows: TGCAGCGTTGACCGGACTAGCGGGAGGTCCAATGAGCAGTTCTTC. Amino acids: CSVDRTSGRSNEQFF.